A single sample gave rise to the 16 T cell receptor beta chains below, sequenced in a study of blood T cell repertoires in COVID-19. Data came from immunoSEQ multiplex PCR; TCRdb stores just in-frame clones and leaves some out. The sample has 17,000 or so clones; more than 75% are singletons. Sequencing was performed on peripheral blood. Receptors originate from a man aged 55 to 70 with active or convalescent COVID-19.

This chain connects TRBV19 to TRBJ2-1; D is possibly TRBD2 (5 bases). Between the trimmed V and J ends, which lost 2 bases and 3 bases, there was a span of 14 bases. Germline CDR1 reads LNHDA; CDR2 reads SQIVND (reference sequence). The CDR3 covers 16 residues. CDR3 protein: CASSIKAGGGYNEQFF. The CDR3 DNA reads as TGTGCCAGTAGTATAAAGGCGGGCGGTGGCTACAATGAGCAGTTCTTC.

This chain connects TRBV12-3 or TRBV12-4 to TRBJ2-5; the match to TRBD1 covers 8 bases. The junction had 2 bases not matched to a gene; V was cut back by 6 bases and J by 5 bases. This CDR3 is 12 amino acids long. The DNA of the CDR3 is TGTGCCAGCAGCCGACAGGGGGAGACCCAGTACTTC. Its translation: CASSRQGETQYF.

The chain uses TRBV6-5 and TRBJ2-7; no clear D gene. V lost 2 bases and J lost 1, with 9 bases in between. The CDR3 extends over 14 amino acids. Germline CDR1 reads MNHEY; CDR2 reads SVGAGI. The CDR3 protein is CASSYQTGSYEQYF. The CDR3 DNA sequence: TGTGCCAGCAGTTACCAGACTGGGTCCTACGAGCAGTACTTC.

The chain employs TRBV5-1 and TRBJ1-6; D is uncertain. The germline CDR1 and CDR2 sequences are SGHRS and YFSETQ. V dropped 0 bases and J dropped 7 bases, with 5 bases sitting between them. CDR3 size: 13 residues. CDR3 in amino acids: CASSLAENSPLHF. Here the CDR3 DNA reads TGCGCCAGCAGCTTGGCCGAGAATTCACCCCTCCACTTT. The full variable domain, in which reference TRBV5-1 and TRBJ1-6 provide the parts outside the CDR3, is KAGVTQTPRYLIKTRGQQVTLSCSPISGHRSVSWYQQTPGQGLQFLFEYFSETQRNKGNFPGRFSGRQFSNSRSEMNVSTLELGDSALYLCASSLAENSPLHFGNGTRLTVT.

V is TRBV28 and J is TRBJ1-4, with unresolved D. The V gene lost 8 bases and the J gene lost 0 bases, with 7 bases spanning the gap. Per the germline V gene, CDR1 is MDHEN and CDR2 is SYDVKM. CDR3 size: 13 residues. The CDR3 bases are TGTGCCAGCTCGAGAACAACTAATGAAAAACTGTTTTTT. It specifies CASSRTTNEKLFF.

This clone has a handful of counts. This chain uses TRBV6-1 with TRBJ1-6; no firm D call. Germline loops: CDR1 MNHNS, CDR2 SASEGT. The V end lost 1 base, the J end lost 18 bases, and 10 bases lay between the germline ends. The CDR3 has 11 residues. CDR3 in amino acids: CASSEVYEHHF. The DNA of the CDR3 is TGTGCCAGCAGTGAAGTTTATGAACACCACTTT.

The rearrangement links TRBV7-9 to TRBJ1-1, with TRBD1 identical over 7 bases. This CDR3 spans 15 amino acids. V shed 2 bases, J shed 1 base, and the junction held 4 bases outside the gene matches. Germline CDR1 and CDR2: SEHNR and FQNEAQ (reference sequence). CDR3 coding DNA: TGTGCCAGCAGCTTAAAGGGGGCTAGGAACACTGAAGCTTTCTTT. Translated: CASSLKGARNTEAFF. Full variable domain (remainder filled in from reference TRBV7-9 and TRBJ1-1): DTGVSQNPRHKITKRGQNVTFRCDPISEHNRLYWYRQTLGQGPEFLTYFQNEAQLEKSRLLSDRFSAERPKGSFSTLEIQRTEQGDSAMYLCASSLKGARNTEAFFGQGTRLTVV.

The chain carries TRBV14 and TRBJ2-3, with 7 bases lining up with TRBD2. The CDR3 has 18 residues. Germline V gene data show CDR1 as SGHDN and CDR2 as FVKESK. Losses at the gene ends were 0 bases for V and 2 bases for J; bases not matched to a gene: 11. The CDR3 region has the DNA TGTGCCAGCAGCCAAGATTCCCGCGCGGGGGTGATCACAGATACGCAGTATTTT. Its protein is CASSQDSRAGVITDTQYF.

This clone has a single count. The chain combines TRBV18 with TRBJ1-1; a weak D match, TRBD1 (5 bases). The germline CDR1 and CDR2 sequences are KGHSH and LQKENI. The CDR3 is 14 residues long. With 2 bases removed from V and 3 bases from J, the gap between germline ends came to 10 bases. The CDR3 nucleotides are TGTGCCAGCTCACCATACGAAGGGGACACTGAAGCTTTCTTT. Encoded protein: CASSPYEGDTEAFF.

The chain employs TRBV2 and TRBJ2-7, with 7 bases lining up with TRBD2. The germline gives CDR1 SNHLY, CDR2 FYNNEI. V lost 4 bases to trimming and J lost 4 bases; unmatched junction nucleotides: 7. This CDR3 contains 14 residues. Here the CDR3 DNA reads TGTGCCAGCAGTGGACTAGCCTCTTTTTACGAGCAGTACTTC. It specifies CASSGLASFYEQYF.

This chain uses TRBV28 with TRBJ2-3; 8 nucleotides agree with TRBD2. CDR1 and CDR2 from the germline V gene are MDHEN and SYDVKM. There are 17 residues in the CDR3. V shed 2 bases and J 1 base; nucleotides not matched to a gene: 8. The CDR3 nucleotides are TGTGCCAGCAGTTTAGGACTAGCCAGGGCAGGCACAGATACGCAGTATTTT. It specifies CASSLGLARAGTDTQYF.

The V and J genes are TRBV10-3 and TRBJ1-1; D is possibly TRBD1 (6 bases). The CDR3 runs 14 residues. Germline CDR1 is ENHRY and CDR2 is SYGVKD. The V end was cut by 6 bases, the J end by 3 bases, with 14 bases between. The CDR3 protein is CAISHRDQDTEAFF. The CDR3 DNA follows: TGTGCCATCAGCCACAGGGATCAGGACACTGAAGCTTTCTTT.

V gene TRBV14 combines with J gene TRBJ2-4; 9 bases align to TRBD1. Trimming took 10 bases from V and 10 from J; bases not matched to a gene: 8. The CDR3 has 12 residues. Germline V gene lookup returns CDR1 SGHDN and CDR2 FVKESK. This CDR3 reads CAIPDRGRIQYF. Here the CDR3 DNA reads TGTGCCATCCCGGACAGGGGAAGGATTCAGTACTTC.

Only a few counts were recorded for this clone. The chain has TRBV9 and TRBJ2-2, with 7 positions matching TRBD2. J lost 3 bases, V lost 3 bases, and 5 bases had no gene match. Per germline, CDR1 SGDLS and CDR2 YYNGEE. This CDR3 is 15 amino acids long. CDR3 DNA: TGTGCCAGCAGCGCATCGCGGGAGCACACCGGGGAGCTGTTTTTT. Amino acids: CASSASREHTGELFF.

This clone was observed a handful of times. This chain uses TRBV2 with TRBJ2-7, with no clear D. The CDR3 extends over 14 amino acids. The V and J ends lost 2 bases and 0 bases respectively, with 8 bases between them. Germline V gives CDR1 SNHLY, CDR2 FYNNEI. CDR3 sequence: CASSESTPSYEQYF. CDR3 in DNA: TGTGCCAGCAGTGAAAGTACTCCCTCCTACGAGCAGTACTTC.

This clone showed up just a few times. The chain has TRBV10-2 and TRBJ2-1, with 9 bases that match TRBD2. Germline V gives CDR1 WSHSY, CDR2 SAAADI. CDR3 length: 16 amino acids. V trimming: 3 bases; J trimming: 6 bases; junction bases outside the gene matches: 9. CDR3: CASSDMWLAGFNEQFF. Written as DNA, the CDR3 is TGCGCCAGCAGTGATATGTGGCTAGCGGGGTTCAATGAGCAGTTCTTC.